The 18 T cell receptor beta chains given below trace back to one sample, sequenced in a study of regulatory T cells in long-lasting Graves disease. Time point: newly diagnosed GD, antithyroid drugs for less than 3 months. The TCR library was made from RNA extracted from PBMCs. According to the study, TCR beta libraries were built with iRepertoire HTBI primers and CDR3-region Arm-PCR. From the multiplex PCR reads, TCRdb called clonotypes with MiXCR, one entry per CDR3 protein. This sample has around 480,000 distinct CDR3 sequences, with more than 15% found just once. The data were also submitted as part of a second study, on T cells in Graves' hyperthyroidism and ophthalmopathy.

The material sequenced was peripheral blood mononuclear cells (PBMCs), taken at new diagnosis, from a patient treated with antithyroid drugs. The receptors derive from a middle-aged woman with Graves disease.

The rearrangement uses TRBV11-2 and TRBJ2-5; 11 bases fit TRBD2. The V gene end was trimmed by 5 bases and the J gene end by 4 bases; junction bases not matched to a gene: 12. CDR1 and CDR2 from the germline V gene are SGHAT and FQNNGV. The CDR3 extends over 17 amino acids. The CDR3 region is CASSQRSLAGGGETQYF. The CDR3 DNA reads as TGTGCCAGCAGCCAACGTTCGCTAGCGGGGGGTGGAGAGACCCAGTACTTC. The full variable domain, rest sourced from reference TRBV11-2 and TRBJ2-5, is EAGVAQSPRYKIIEKRQSVAFWCNPISGHATLYWYQQILGQGPKLLIQFQNNGVVDDSQLPKDRFSAERLKGVDSTLKIQPAKLEDSAVYLCASSQRSLAGGGETQYFGPGTRLLVL.

The chain couples TRBV11-2 to TRBJ2-1; 12 bases are shared with TRBD2. The V gene end was trimmed by 1 base and the J gene end by 5 bases; junction bases not matched to a gene: 12. This CDR3 comprises 19 residues. Per the germline V gene, CDR1 is SGHAT and CDR2 is FQNNGV. The DNA of the CDR3 is TGTGCCAGCAGCTTAGGGCTGCTAGCGGGGGGGCTCGCACACAATGAGCAGTTCTTC. This translates into CASSLGLLAGGLAHNEQFF. The entire variable domain, with the rest obtained from reference TRBV11-2 and TRBJ2-1, is as follows: EAGVAQSPRYKIIEKRQSVAFWCNPISGHATLYWYQQILGQGPKLLIQFQNNGVVDDSQLPKDRFSAERLKGVDSTLKIQPAKLEDSAVYLCASSLGLLAGGLAHNEQFFGPGTRLTVL.

This clonotype was seen at least ten times. The gene calls are TRBV6-5 and TRBJ1-1, with D uncertain. Deletions cut 2 bases from V and 2 bases from J, with 6 bases between. Germline V gives CDR1 MNHEY, CDR2 SVGAGI. The CDR3 runs to 13 residues. Here the CDR3 reads CASSYGPNTEAFF. In DNA form, the CDR3 reads TGTGCCAGCAGTTACGGGCCTAACACTGAAGCTTTCTTT.

This clonotype turned up a few times. The chain is built from TRBV6-1 and TRBJ1-3; the D is unclear. The CDR3 is 14 residues long. CDR1 and CDR2 from the germline V gene are MNHNS and SASEGT. The V end lost 5 bases, the J end lost 3 bases, and 11 bases lay between the germline ends. The CDR3 here is CASSLRTSGNTIYF. The CDR3 DNA sequence: TGTGCCAGCAGTCTTCGGACCAGTGGAAACACCATATATTTT.

This clonotype was seen at least ten times. The V and J genes are TRBV11-3 and TRBJ1-6; 9 bases match TRBD1. With V trimmed by 5 bases and J by 13 bases, 9 bases remained unmatched. Germline V gene lookup returns CDR1 SGHNT and CDR2 YENEEA. This CDR3 has 14 residues. CDR3 in DNA: TGTGCCAGCAGCACCGGGACAGGGCCTTCCCCCCTCCACTTT. This sequence encodes CASSTGTGPSPLHF.

CDR3 loop: CASRSAGNKDTIYF. CDR3 sequence (DNA): TGTGCCAGCAGATCGGCAGGAAATAAGGACACCATATATTTT. This chain links TRBV5-8 with TRBJ1-3; D is unclear. Trimming left V 5 bases short and J 8 bases short, with 17 bases between. Germline V gene data show CDR1 as SGHTS and CDR2 as YDEGEE. The CDR3 contains 14 residues.

This clonotype was seen at least ten times. The V gene is TRBV6-1, the J gene TRBJ1-1; the match to TRBD1 covers 7 bases. Trimming removed 8 bases from V and 4 bases from J; junction bases left unmatched: 7. The germline gives CDR1 MNHNS, CDR2 SASEGT. This CDR3 is 13 amino acids long. The CDR3 region has the DNA TGTGCCAGCGGCCAGGGGGGCGGCACTGAAGCTTTCTTT. Encoded protein: CASGQGGGTEAFF.

This clonotype was observed at least ten times. This chain uses TRBV2 with TRBJ2-5; a possible D gene is TRBD2 (6 bases). The CDR3 extends over 14 amino acids. The V end was cut by 6 bases, the J end by 1 base, with 12 bases between. Per germline, CDR1 SNHLY and CDR2 FYNNEI. The DNA for the CDR3 is TGTGCCAGCAGGCCTGGGACTTTCCAAGAGACCCAGTACTTC. Encoded protein: CASRPGTFQETQYF.

The table lists this clonotype with a few counts. This sequence joins TRBV7-2 and TRBJ2-2; TRBD2 matches at 8 bases. The CDR3 covers 19 residues. Germline trimming cut 4 bases from V and 1 base from J; bases unmatched to any gene: 14. Germline V gives CDR1 SGHTA, CDR2 FQGNSA. CDR3 in DNA: TGTGCCAGCAGCTCCACGAGTTGGCGGGGGGCCTTGAACACCGGGGAGCTGTTTTTT. Protein product: CASSSTSWRGALNTGELFF.

Concerning this clonotype: A much larger clone is a single base away; this may be a read error. CDR3 DNA sequence: TGTGCCGGCAGCACAGGCACCGGGGAGCTGTTTTTT. As protein: CAGSTGTGELFF. The chain combines TRBV5-8 with TRBJ2-2; the D gene is possibly TRBD1 (5 bases). Germline V gives CDR1 SGHTS, CDR2 YDEGEE. The CDR3 totals 12 residues.

This rearrangement joins TRBV6-1 to TRBJ2-3; D not certain. Trimming removed 2 bases at V and 6 bases at J, with 6 bases between. The CDR3 totals 12 residues. Germline loops: CDR1 MNHNS, CDR2 SASEGT. CDR3 DNA: TGTGCCAGCAGTGAAACAAGTGATACGCAGTATTTT. It translates to CASSETSDTQYF.

This clonotype has ten or more counts. The CDR3 is CASSFDRVGTEAFF. The CDR3 bases are TGTGCCAGCAGTTTCGACAGGGTTGGCACTGAAGCTTTCTTT. The chain couples TRBV12-3 or TRBV12-4 to TRBJ1-1, with 7 positions matching TRBD1. The V and J ends lost 3 bases and 4 bases, in that order; junction bases with no gene match: 5. The CDR3 spans 14 residues.

The table lists this clonotype with many counts. This chain connects TRBV2 to TRBJ2-1; 10 bases are a match to TRBD1. Germline V gene lookup returns CDR1 SNHLY and CDR2 FYNNEI. The CDR3 has 14 residues. V was clipped by 8 bases and J by 3 bases; unmatched bases: 4. This chain's CDR3 is CASRGQGLYNEQFF. CDR3 nucleotides: TGTGCCAGCCGGGGACAGGGGCTCTACAATGAGCAGTTCTTC.

This clonotype has at least ten counts. The chain carries TRBV20-1 and TRBJ1-2; D is uncertain. The CDR3 is 12 residues long. V was clipped by 8 bases and J by 1 base, with 11 bases between them. Germline CDR1 DFQATT, CDR2 SNEGSKA (reference sequence). DNA of the CDR3: TGCAGTCTTGCGACCGATAACTATGGCTACACCTTC. Amino acid sequence: CSLATDNYGYTF.

This clonotype was seen many times. The chain uses TRBV20-1 and TRBJ2-3; TRBD2 might be the D (7 bases). Germline V gene data show CDR1 as DFQATT and CDR2 as SNEGSKA (reference sequence). Trimming took 0 bases from V and 3 from J, leaving 19 bases between them. CDR3 length: 17 residues. The CDR3: CSAREGGGGGLTDTQYF. In DNA, the CDR3 is TGCAGTGCTAGAGAAGGGGGGGGAGGGGGTTTAACAGATACGCAGTATTTT.

This clonotype was counted a few times. The rearrangement links TRBV10-2 to TRBJ1-1; a weak D match, TRBD1 (6 bases). The CDR3 runs to 13 residues. Germline-derived CDR1 and CDR2 are WSHSY and SAAADI. The germline V and J ends were trimmed by 6 bases and 8 bases, with 16 bases remaining between them. The CDR3 here is CASRGPNREEAFF. CDR3 nucleotide sequence: TGCGCCAGCAGAGGACCTAACAGGGAAGAAGCTTTCTTT.

CDR3 DNA: TGCGCCAGCAGCTTTGGGACAGGGGGGGGACCGAACACTGAAGCTTTCTTT. Its translation is CASSFGTGGGPNTEAFF. This chain links TRBV5-1 with TRBJ1-1, with 11 bases that match TRBD1. Unmatched junction bases numbered 7, after V lost 2 bases and J lost 1 base. Germline V gene sequence: CDR1 SGHRS, CDR2 YFSETQ. This CDR3 has 17 amino acids.

This chain joins TRBV9 and TRBJ2-1; possible D gene TRBD1, 5 bases. The V gene's germline CDR1 is SGDLS and CDR2 YYNGEE. The CDR3 loop spans 15 amino acids. Trimming cost V 3 bases and J 6 bases, with 16 bases left between them. CDR3 in amino acids: CASSATSTVANEQFF. The DNA of the CDR3 is TGTGCCAGCAGCGCCACCTCGACAGTGGCCAATGAGCAGTTCTTC.